This T cell receptor beta chain was documented in a study of identical twins. Study conclusions and caveats: Analyses of zero insertions could, in part, be confounded by invariant MAIT and iNKT cells. Where beta out-of-frame sequences were concerned, excess twin sharing was weaker.

V was clipped by 2 bases and J by 5 bases, with 7 bases between them. CDR3 length equals 11 residues. CDR1 is GTSNPN, CDR2 SVGIG, per germline (reference sequence). TCRdb re-called the 5' RACE reads through MiXCR, storing one row per CDR3 protein. The sample lists a few hundred thousand distinct CDR3 sequences, about 6.7% occurring once. This clonotype occurred a few times. Its antigen is not known. These sequences were also reported in another study, on T cells expressing NK-cell markers. Per that paper: Serological testing identified most of the eight sequenced donors as HCMV-seropositive and one as seronegative. One observes that, in several donors, these clonotypes were also the leading ones within the CD3+CD56-NKG2C+ fraction.

The rearrangement joins TRBV30 to TRBJ2-7, with D uncertain. The sequencing sample was made of CD8+ T cells sorted from blood. This receptor was obtained from a woman aged 18-35 years in good health. DNA of the CDR3: TGTGCCTGGAGTAGGGTGAACGAGCAGTACTTC. Protein sequence: CAWSRVNEQYF.